The 25 T cell receptor beta chains below all came from one sample that was sequenced in a study of regulatory T cells in long-lasting Graves disease (TCRdb year 2021). Explained via the paper, the time point label denotes: persistent/refractory GD, antithyroid drugs over 5 years with positive TRAb. For both TCR sequencing and RNA sequencing, RNA was extracted from PBMCs in TRIzol. Library preparation employed multiplex PCR. Sequencing was carried out with an Illumina HiSeq 4000. CDR3 regions were amplified by Arm-PCR with iRepertoire HTBI primers to construct TCR beta libraries. The raw public reads went through TCRdb reprocessing: fastp at Q25, MiXCR clone calling, in-frame beta chains kept. Each record represents a unique CDR3 protein, reported with the most common genes and DNA among its rows. This sample has 350,000 to 500,000 distinct CDR3 sequences in its table, and under 25% of those were observed once. The leading ten clones occupy over 11% of the sample.

Material: peripheral blood mononuclear cells (PBMCs), obtained when the disease was refractory, from a patient treated with antithyroid drugs. The receptors originated from a female donor with Graves disease.

This clonotype has only a few counts. V and J are TRBV28 and TRBJ2-1; unclear D gene. Trimming stripped 11 bases from V and 4 bases from J, with 15 bases between. Germline assignment: CDR1 MDHEN and CDR2 SYDVKM. There are 13 residues in the CDR3. The CDR3 sequence: CASAQPTYNEQFF. In DNA form, the CDR3 reads TGTGCCTCCGCCCAGCCGACTTACAATGAGCAGTTCTTC.

This clonotype has a count of ten or more. This chain connects TRBV3-1 to TRBJ2-5, with 16 bases aligning to TRBD2. The CDR3 covers 17 residues. Germline values: CDR1 LGHDT, CDR2 YNNKEL (reference sequence). The J segment lost 10 bases and the V segment lost 4 bases, leaving 12 bases of the junction unmatched. The chain's CDR3 is CASSPGLAGGPTTDQYF. The CDR3 bases are TGTGCCAGCAGCCCGGGACTAGCGGGAGGGCCTACTACCGACCAGTACTTC.

The chain employs TRBV20-1 and TRBJ2-7; D possibly corresponds to TRBD2 (6 bases). Germline V gene lookup returns CDR1 DFQATT and CDR2 SNEGSKA (reference sequence). V shed 5 bases and J shed 6 bases, with 20 bases lying between them. The CDR3 spans 14 residues. This CDR3 reads CSAGTGTPHSEQYF. DNA for the CDR3: TGCAGTGCTGGTACCGGGACTCCCCATTCCGAGCAGTACTTC.

The V call is TRBV7-2, the J call TRBJ2-7; maybe TRBD1 (7 bases). The CDR3 covers 19 residues. Trimming removed 2 bases from V and 0 bases from J, with 23 bases in between. Germline CDR1 SGHTA, CDR2 FQGNSA. The chain's CDR3 is CASSLWVHGGGSSSYEQYF. The DNA of the CDR3 is TGTGCCAGCAGCTTATGGGTCCACGGAGGGGGCTCTAGCTCCTACGAGCAGTACTTC.

The chain combines TRBV20-1 with TRBJ1-2; 7 bases map to TRBD1. The V gene end was trimmed by 0 bases and the J gene end by 1 base; junction bases not matched to a gene: 11. Per the germline V gene, CDR1 is DFQATT and CDR2 is SNEGSKA (reference sequence). This CDR3 region has 17 residues. The CDR3 DNA follows: TGCAGTGCTAGAGAATCTAGGGGGACAGCTTATAACTATGGCTACACCTTC. This codes for CSARESRGTAYNYGYTF.

This clonotype was seen many times. This rearrangement joins TRBV29-1 to TRBJ2-5, with TRBD1 matching 7 bases. Germline CDR1 and CDR2: SQVTM and ANQGSEA. V lost 4 bases to trimming and J lost 3 bases; unmatched junction nucleotides: 11. The CDR3 length is 15 residues. CDR3 sequence (DNA): TGCAGCGTTGCGTGGACGTCTGGGACAGAAGAGACCCAGTACTTC. This translates into CSVAWTSGTEETQYF.

This clonotype was observed a handful of times. V gene TRBV20-1 combines with J gene TRBJ1-4; TRBD1 is a possible D gene (5 bases). The CDR3 is 13 residues long. V lost 3 bases and J lost 7, with 12 bases in between. CDR1 is DFQATT and CDR2 is SNEGSKA in the germline V gene (reference sequence). The CDR3 here is CSASQGQGEKLFF. CDR3 coding DNA: TGCAGTGCTAGTCAAGGGCAGGGTGAAAAACTGTTTTTT.

In this sample, this clonotype turned up a few times. This chain links TRBV29-1 with TRBJ1-4; perhaps TRBD1 as D (6 bases). The CDR3 covers 15 residues. Germline CDR1 SQVTM, CDR2 ANQGSEA. V dropped 2 bases and J dropped 8 bases, with 18 bases sitting between them. The CDR3 sequence: CSVEKMVGGGEKLFF. In nucleotides, the CDR3 is TGCAGCGTTGAAAAAATGGTCGGGGGCGGCGAAAAACTGTTTTTT.

This chain uses TRBV6-2 or TRBV6-3 with TRBJ2-7, with D possibly being TRBD2 (5 bases). The CDR3 has 14 amino acids. V dropped 0 bases and J dropped 3 bases, with 9 bases sitting between them. Germline V gene lookup returns CDR1 MNHEY and CDR2 SVGEGT. The CDR3 DNA reads TGTGCCAGCAGTTACTCCCCCGGGAACTACGAGCAGTACTTC. Protein product: CASSYSPGNYEQYF.

This chain links TRBV30 with TRBJ2-2; 12 positions match TRBD1. The CDR3 covers 17 residues. Germline CDR1 and CDR2: GTSNPN and SVGIG (reference sequence). With V trimmed by 4 bases and J by 5 bases, 11 bases remained unmatched. The CDR3 bases are TGTGCCTGGAAGGGACAGGGGGCGGGAAAGGTGACCGGGGAGCTGTTTTTT. As protein: CAWKGQGAGKVTGELFF. Looking up the rest from reference TRBV30 and TRBJ2-2 gives the full variable domain: SQTIHQWPATLVQPVGSPLSLECTVEGTSNPNLYWYRQAAGRGLQLLFYSVGIGQISSEVPQNLSASRPQDRQFILSSKKLLLSDSGFYLCAWKGQGAGKVTGELFFGEGSRLTVL.

As for this clonotype: A junction end diverges from the germline sequence, so it may reflect a read error. The chain links TRBV7-9 to TRBJ2-1; perhaps D is TRBD1 or TRBD2 (5 bases each). Germline-derived CDR1 and CDR2 are SEHNR and FQNEAQ (reference sequence). The length of the CDR3 is 13 residues. CDR3 residues: CASSLGTANEQPF. The CDR3 DNA reads as TGTGCCAGCAGCCTCGGGACCGCCAATGAGCAGCCCTTC. Drawing the rest from reference TRBV7-9 and TRBJ2-1, the complete variable domain is DTGVSQNPRHKITKRGQNVTFRCDPISEHNRLYWYRQTLGQGPEFLTYFQNEAQLEKSRLLSDRFSAERPKGSFSTLEIQRTEQGDSAMYLCASSLGTANEQPFGPGTRLTVL.

The rearrangement joins TRBV5-1 to TRBJ1-2; TRBD1 agrees at 7 bases. The CDR3 has 14 amino acids. Trimming at V came to 4 bases and at J to 1 base, leaving 4 bases not matched to a gene. CDR1 is SGHRS, CDR2 YFSETQ, per germline. CDR3 amino acids: CASSNTGDNYGYTF. CDR3 nucleotides: TGCGCCAGCAGCAACACAGGGGATAACTATGGCTACACCTTC.

This clonotype was seen a few times. The V and J genes are TRBV3-1 and TRBJ2-7, with 8 bases identical to TRBD2. Germline trimming cut 4 bases from V and 7 bases from J; bases unmatched to any gene: 9. The CDR3 runs 14 residues. Germline CDR1 and CDR2: LGHDT and YNNKEL (reference sequence). CDR3 region: CASSPGVLAGEQYF. CDR3 coding DNA: TGTGCCAGCAGCCCCGGGGTGTTAGCGGGGGAGCAGTACTTC.

This clonotype was picked up a small number of times. The chain recombines TRBV18 with TRBJ2-7; 14 nucleotides line up with TRBD2. CDR3 length equals 20 residues. Germline values: CDR1 KGHSH, CDR2 LQKENI. After removal of 2 bases from V and 2 bases from J, the junction contained 14 bases not matched to a gene. CDR3 coding DNA: TGTGCCAGCTCACCAGCCCAAACCAGGACTAGCGGGAGGTCTCCCTACGAGCAGTACTTC. Translating gives CASSPAQTRTSGRSPYEQYF.

This clonotype showed up many times. The J gene is TRBJ1-6, the V gene TRBV2, with TRBD1 matching over 7 bases. The length of the CDR3 is 15 residues. CDR1 and CDR2 from the germline V gene are SNHLY and FYNNEI. V was pared by 5 bases and J by 5 bases, with 6 bases of the junction left unmatched. DNA of the CDR3: TGTGCCAGCAGTCGCGGGACAGCCAATAATTCACCCCTCCACTTT. It encodes CASSRGTANNSPLHF.

A few counts support this clonotype. The chain is built from TRBV3-1 and TRBJ2-1, with 9 bases identical to TRBD2. This CDR3 contains 13 residues. CDR1 is LGHDT, CDR2 YNNKEL, per germline (reference sequence). Trimming took 4 bases from V and 8 from J; bases not matched to a gene: 3. The CDR3 DNA is TGTGCCAGCAGCCCCATAGCGGGAGATGAGCAGTTCTTC. Its protein product is CASSPIAGDEQFF.

Only a few counts were recorded for this clonotype. The CDR3 DNA is TGTGCCAGCAGCAACGACAGGGTACGAGAGACCCAGTACTTC. Translated, it gives CASSNDRVRETQYF. The V and J genes are TRBV11-2 and TRBJ2-5; TRBD1 agrees at 7 bases. Germline V CDR1 and CDR2: SGHAT, FQNNGV. After removal of 5 bases from V and 4 bases from J, the junction contained 7 bases not matched to a gene. CDR3 length: 14 amino acids.

This clonotype was observed a handful of times. Germline and junction disagree at one end, which may indicate a read error. The chain recombines TRBV20-1 with TRBJ1-1; tentative D call: TRBD1 (5 bases). CDR3 length: 16 residues. In germline, CDR1 is DFQATT, CDR2 SNEGSKA (reference sequence). The CDR3 loop reads CSAGDVGVGLNTEAFF. The CDR3 coding sequence is TGCAGTGCTGGAGATGTGGGGGTCGGACTGAACACTGAAGCTTTCTTT.

This clonotype was picked up many times. The chain has TRBV28 and TRBJ2-4; perhaps TRBD1 as D (5 bases). V was cut by 5 bases and J by 5 bases, with 10 bases left in between. The CDR3 consists of 13 residues. The germline V gene encodes CDR1 MDHEN and CDR2 SYDVKM. The CDR3 protein is CASSQGSENIQYF. As DNA, the CDR3 is TGTGCCAGCAGTCAGGGAAGTGAAAACATTCAGTACTTC.

This clonotype was picked up a small number of times. The chain employs TRBV28 and TRBJ1-6, with D possibly TRBD1 on 5 matching bases. There are 16 residues in the CDR3. V dropped 4 bases and J dropped 7 bases, with 17 bases sitting between them. Germline-derived CDR1 and CDR2 are MDHEN and SYDVKM. The CDR3 loop reads CASSSWDGSANSPLHF. CDR3 in DNA: TGTGCCAGCAGTTCCTGGGACGGCTCGGCGAATTCACCCCTCCACTTT.

In DNA, the CDR3 is TGTGCCAGCGAGAACAGGGTTGGCACTGAAGCTTTCTTT. It codes for CASENRVGTEAFF. V and J are TRBV6-2 or TRBV6-3 and TRBJ1-1, with D possibly TRBD1 on 6 matching bases. The CDR3 runs 13 residues. V shed 8 bases and J shed 4 bases, with 14 bases lying between them. CDR1 is MNHEY, CDR2 SVGEGT, per germline.

The V gene is TRBV12-3 or TRBV12-4, the J gene TRBJ2-2; maybe TRBD2 (7 bases). Trimming shortened V by 3 bases and J by 6 bases, and 11 bases separated the two germline ends. The CDR3 loop spans 14 amino acids. Here the CDR3 DNA reads TGTGCCAGCAGTTTTAGGGGGGGCCCCGGGGAGCTGTTTTTT. Its translation is CASSFRGGPGELFF.

The sample holds many counts of this clonotype. The chain's CDR3 is CASSPPVTYEQYF. The CDR3 DNA reads as TGTGCCAGCTCCCCTCCCGTTACCTACGAGCAGTACTTC. The chain employs TRBV18 and TRBJ2-7, with D unclear. V lost 6 bases, J lost 2 bases, and 11 bases lay in between. The CDR3 extends over 13 amino acids. CDR1 KGHSH and CDR2 LQKENI come from the germline V gene.

This clonotype was seen at least ten times. The chain uses TRBV12-3 or TRBV12-4 and TRBJ2-2; 9 bases are shared with TRBD2. The CDR3 has 17 amino acids. V was pared by 8 bases and J by 0 bases, with 10 bases of the junction left unmatched. Here the CDR3 reads CASHEGGRASNTGELFF. The DNA of the CDR3 is TGTGCCAGCCATGAGGGCGGGAGGGCCTCGAACACCGGGGAGCTGTTTTTT.

The CDR3: CASRDTSGSSGTGELFF. For the CDR3, the DNA is TGTGCCAGCAGGGACACTAGCGGGAGTTCGGGCACCGGGGAGCTGTTTTTT. This chain joins TRBV6-1 and TRBJ2-2; TRBD2 aligns across 11 bases. CDR3 length: 17 amino acids. J gave up 4 bases and V 6 bases, and 10 bases lay outside the gene matches. Per germline, CDR1 MNHNS and CDR2 SASEGT.